This record concerns one T cell receptor beta chain sequence. Produced via immunoSEQ multiplex PCR; TCRdb's table is partial and in-frame only. This sample has tens of thousands of clones, with 92% found just once. This sample is drawn from a study of a mutant IDH1 vaccine in newly diagnosed glioma. Germline lookup yields CDR1 LNHDA and CDR2 SQIVND (reference sequence). J was trimmed by 1 base and V by 6 bases; bases with no gene match: 7. This CDR3 spans 15 amino acids. The time point is: baseline, week 1 (first vaccination visit). Treatment in this sample: pre-vaccination baseline after standard-of-care therapy.

The V gene is TRBV19, the J gene TRBJ2-7; TRBD1 agrees at 9 bases. This specimen was PBMCs, taken from a glioma patient treated with radiotherapy, temozolomide or both. The receptor was isolated from a young man with glioma. The CDR3 bases are TGTGCCAGTAGCGATCCGGGACAGGGATCCTACGAGCAGTACTTC. Translated: CASSDPGQGSYEQYF. The variable domain in full, completed from reference TRBV19 and TRBJ2-7, reads DGGITQSPKYLFRKEGQNVTLSCEQNLNHDAMYWYRQDPGQGLRLIYYSQIVNDFQKGDIAEGYSVSREKKESFPLTVTSAQKNPTAFYLCASSDPGQGSYEQYFGPGTRLTVT.